What follows describes a single T cell receptor (beta chain). These data come from a study of preoperative IRX-2 immunotherapy in early breast cancer. Per the germline V gene, CDR1 is SGHNT and CDR2 is YENEEA. This CDR3 has 15 amino acids. The ends were cut back, 2 bases at V and 4 bases at J, with 11 bases in the middle. Profiling relied on immunoSEQ multiplex PCR, and the TCRdb table lists in-frame clones only, not all of them. The sample records roughly 42,000 clones, about 72% being singletons. Noted treatment: preoperative locoregional IRX-2 cytokine immunotherapy. Patients received preoperative, locoregional IRX-2 cytokine immunotherapy in a phase Ib study.

Sequenced material: tumor tissue, taken after IRX-2 immunotherapy. This TCR was recovered from a human donor with breast cancer. This chain links TRBV11-3 with TRBJ2-2; D possibly matches TRBD1 or TRBD2 (5 bases each). The CDR3 DNA reads TGTGCCAGCAGCTTATACGGGGCGGGCACCGGGGAGCTGTTTTTT. Protein: CASSLYGAGTGELFF.